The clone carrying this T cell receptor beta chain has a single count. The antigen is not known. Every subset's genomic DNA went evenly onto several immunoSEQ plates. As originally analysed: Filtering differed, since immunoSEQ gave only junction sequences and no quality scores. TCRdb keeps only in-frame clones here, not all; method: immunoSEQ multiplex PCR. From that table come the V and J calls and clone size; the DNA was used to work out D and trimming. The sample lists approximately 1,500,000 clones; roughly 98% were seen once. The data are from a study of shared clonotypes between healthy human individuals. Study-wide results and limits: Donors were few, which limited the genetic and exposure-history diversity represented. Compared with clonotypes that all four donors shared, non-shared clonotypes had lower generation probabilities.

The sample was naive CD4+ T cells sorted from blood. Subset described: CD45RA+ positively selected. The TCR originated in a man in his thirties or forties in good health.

CDR3 bases: TGTGCCAGCAGCTTAAGGCGCCAGGTTGGCGGCCACACCGGGGAGCTGTTTTTT. Translation gives CASSLRRQVGGHTGELFF. The J gene is TRBJ2-2, the V gene TRBV7-9; no reliable D call. Deletions cut 2 bases from V and 3 bases from J, with 19 bases between. Germline V gives CDR1 SEHNR, CDR2 FQNEAQ (reference sequence). The CDR3 runs 18 residues.